This TCR beta chain was captured in a study of T cells in Graves' hyperthyroidism and ophthalmopathy. For the study at large: Specimen type is peripheral blood, collected at initial diagnosis prior to any treatment.

Germline V CDR1 and CDR2: MGHRA, YSYEKL. This CDR3 comprises 16 residues. Trimming pared 2 bases from V and 3 bases from J, leaving 16 bases between. RNA transcripts provided the source from which TCR beta CDR3 regions were amplified. The study used the HTBI primer set for a first-round RT-PCR of the TCR CDR3. Each CDR3 protein is one row after TCRdb ran MiXCR on the multiplex PCR reads. The repertoire has about 520,000 distinct CDR3 sequences, around a quarter of them found once; the top ten carry about 11%. Ophthalmopathy in the patients scored at least 3 on Clinical Activity Score and at least 4 on NOSPECS grade, lasting under 3 months. Criteria for exclusion of patients were uncontrolled infection, other autoimmune disease, pregnancy or lactation. The PBMCs were sourced from fresh peripheral blood (approximately 9 ml). Ten or more counts support this clonotype.

The clonotype originates from a woman in her thirties with Graves' ophthalmopathy. The sample comprised blood. The chain combines TRBV4-1 with TRBJ1-1, with D unresolved. CDR3 residues: CASSQLGLKIDTEAFF. The DNA for the CDR3 is TGCGCCAGCAGCCAACTCGGCCTCAAGATCGACACTGAAGCTTTCTTT.